This T cell receptor (beta chain) was captured in a study of beta chain features in type 1 diabetes. General study findings and limits: People with Type 1 diabetes carried modestly yet significantly shorter TCRB CDR3s in all four CD4+ subsets.

Since all of the isolated RNA was reverse transcribed, expressed TCRB transcripts were what got sequenced. Generated by immunoSEQ multiplex PCR, the TCRdb table keeps only in-frame clones and is missing some. The profile covers under 550,000 clones, with more than 9.5% appearing a single time and 0.045% to 0.06% taken by the ten largest. Germline-derived CDR1 and CDR2 are SGHVS and FQNEAQ. V shed 6 bases and J shed 3 bases, with 6 bases lying between them. The CDR3 sequence is 11 residues long. One heparinised draw, averaging roughly 110 mL, was taken per donor. Once sorted, every population was more than 98% pure. In regard to this clone: What it recognizes is unknown.

The chain couples TRBV7-8 to TRBJ2-7, with unresolved D. This TCR came from a young woman in good health. Sequenced sample: naive CD4+ T cells from blood. This chain's CDR3 is CASSRGYEQYF. DNA for the CDR3: TGTGCCAGCAGTCGTGGCTACGAGCAGTACTTC.